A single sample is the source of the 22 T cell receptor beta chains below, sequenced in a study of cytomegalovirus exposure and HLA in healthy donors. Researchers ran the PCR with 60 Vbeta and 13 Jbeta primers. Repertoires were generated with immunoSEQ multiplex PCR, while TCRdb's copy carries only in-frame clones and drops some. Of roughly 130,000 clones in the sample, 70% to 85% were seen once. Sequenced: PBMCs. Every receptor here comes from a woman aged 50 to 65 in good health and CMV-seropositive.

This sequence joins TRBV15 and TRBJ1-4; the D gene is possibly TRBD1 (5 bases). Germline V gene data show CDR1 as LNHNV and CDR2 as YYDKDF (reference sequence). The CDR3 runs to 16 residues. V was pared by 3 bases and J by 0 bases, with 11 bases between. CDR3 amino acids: CATSREDRPTNEKLFF. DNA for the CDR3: TGTGCCACCAGCAGGGAAGACAGACCAACTAATGAAAAACTGTTTTTT. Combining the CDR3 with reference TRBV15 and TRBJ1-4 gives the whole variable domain DAMVIQNPRYQVTQFGKPVTLSCSQTLNHNVMYWYQQKSSQAPKLLFHYYDKDFNNEADTPDNFQSRRPNTSFCFLDIRSPGLGDTAMYLCATSREDRPTNEKLFFGSGTQLSVL.

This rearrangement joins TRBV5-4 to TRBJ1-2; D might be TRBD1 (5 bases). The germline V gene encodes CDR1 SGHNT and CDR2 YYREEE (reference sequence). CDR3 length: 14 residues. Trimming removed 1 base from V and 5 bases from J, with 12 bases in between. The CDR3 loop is CASSLFLSGYGYTF. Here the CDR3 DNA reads TGTGCCAGCAGCTTGTTTTTGTCAGGGTATGGCTACACCTTC.

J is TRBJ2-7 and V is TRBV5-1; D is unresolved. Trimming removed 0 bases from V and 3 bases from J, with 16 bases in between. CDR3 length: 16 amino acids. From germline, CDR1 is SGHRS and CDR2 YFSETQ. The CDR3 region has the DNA TGCGCCAGCAGCTTGGTAAATTCCAGGTCCAACTACGAGCAGTACTTC. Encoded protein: CASSLVNSRSNYEQYF.

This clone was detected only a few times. CDR3 in amino acids: CSLNHGERSYNSPLHF. CDR3 nucleotides: TGCAGCTTAAACCATGGGGAGAGGTCCTATAATTCACCCCTCCACTTT. The genes are TRBV29-1 and TRBJ1-6; the D is unclear. The CDR3 is made up of 16 amino acids. V shed 8 bases and J shed 1 base, with 18 bases lying between them. Looked up from germline, CDR1 is SQVTM and CDR2 is ANQGSEA.

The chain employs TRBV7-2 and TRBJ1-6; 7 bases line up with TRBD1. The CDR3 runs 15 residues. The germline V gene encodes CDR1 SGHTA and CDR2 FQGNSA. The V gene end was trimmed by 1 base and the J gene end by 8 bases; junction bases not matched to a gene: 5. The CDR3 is CASSLERQGYSPLHF. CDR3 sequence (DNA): TGTGCCAGCAGCTTAGAGAGACAGGGCTATTCACCCCTCCACTTT.

The CDR3 is CASSKLGAEAFF. As DNA, the CDR3 is TGTGCCAGCAGTAAACTCGGGGCTGAAGCTTTCTTT. V gene TRBV25-1 combines with J gene TRBJ1-1; D gene uncertain. The V gene lost 5 bases and the J gene lost 6 bases, with 10 bases spanning the gap. Germline CDR1 MGHDK, CDR2 SYGVNS. The CDR3 consists of 12 residues. Supplemented by reference TRBV25-1 and TRBJ1-1, the full variable domain reads EADIYQTPRYLVIGTGKKITLECSQTMGHDKMYWYQQDPGMELHLIHYSYGVNSTEKGDLSSESTVSRIRTEHFPLTLESARPSHTSQYLCASSKLGAEAFFGQGTRLTVV.

CDR3 sequence (DNA): TGTGCCAGCAGTTTACAGGGGTCCTCCTACGAGCAGTACTTC. This encodes CASSLQGSSYEQYF. The chain carries TRBV27 and TRBJ2-7, with D perhaps TRBD1 (6 bases). This CDR3 has 14 amino acids. Trimming shortened V by 2 bases and J by 0 bases, and 8 bases separated the two germline ends. Per the germline V gene, CDR1 is MNHEY and CDR2 is SMNVEV (reference sequence).

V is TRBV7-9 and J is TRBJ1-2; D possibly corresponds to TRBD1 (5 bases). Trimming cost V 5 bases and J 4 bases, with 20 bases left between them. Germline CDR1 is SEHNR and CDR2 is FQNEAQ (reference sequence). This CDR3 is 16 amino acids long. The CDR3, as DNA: TGTGCCAGCAGCATACTCAGGGCCCAGGATAGCTATGGCTACACCTTC. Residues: CASSILRAQDSYGYTF.

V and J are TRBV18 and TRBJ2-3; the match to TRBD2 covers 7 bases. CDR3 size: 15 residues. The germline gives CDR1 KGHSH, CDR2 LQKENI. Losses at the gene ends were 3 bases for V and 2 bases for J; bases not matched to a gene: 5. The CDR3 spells CASSPRAGSTDTQYF. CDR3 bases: TGTGCCAGCTCACCGAGAGCGGGATCCACAGATACGCAGTATTTT.

The CDR3 DNA is TGTGCCAGCAGCTTAGATGGACAGCCGAACACTGAAGCTTTCTTT. Translation: CASSLDGQPNTEAFF. The chain links TRBV11-3 to TRBJ1-1; TRBD1 might be the D (6 bases). The germline V gene has CDR1 SGHNT and CDR2 YENEEA. Deletions cut 0 bases from V and 1 base from J, with 9 bases between. The CDR3 has 15 residues.

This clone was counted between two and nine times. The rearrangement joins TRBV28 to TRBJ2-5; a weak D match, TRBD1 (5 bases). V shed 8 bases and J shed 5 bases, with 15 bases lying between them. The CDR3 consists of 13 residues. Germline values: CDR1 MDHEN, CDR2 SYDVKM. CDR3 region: CASRLGLEETQYF. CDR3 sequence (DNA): TGTGCCAGCCGACTGGGGCTCGAGGAGACCCAGTACTTC.

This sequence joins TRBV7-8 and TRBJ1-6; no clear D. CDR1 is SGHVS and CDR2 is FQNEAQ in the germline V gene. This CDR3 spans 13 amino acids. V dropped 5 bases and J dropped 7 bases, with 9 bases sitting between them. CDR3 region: CASSLDGNSPLHF. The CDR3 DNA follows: TGTGCCAGCAGCCTAGACGGGAATTCACCCCTCCACTTT.

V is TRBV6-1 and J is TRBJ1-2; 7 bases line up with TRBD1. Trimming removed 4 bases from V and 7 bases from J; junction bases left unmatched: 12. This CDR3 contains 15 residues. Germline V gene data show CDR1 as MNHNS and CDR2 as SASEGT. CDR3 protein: CASSGVYRGRGGYTF. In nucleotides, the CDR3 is TGTGCCAGCAGTGGGGTTTACAGGGGACGGGGTGGCTACACCTTC.

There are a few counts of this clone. CDR3 region: CASSMVTGADYGYTF. The CDR3 region has the DNA TGTGCCAGTAGTATGGTTACAGGGGCCGACTATGGCTACACCTTC. This sequence joins TRBV19 and TRBJ1-2, with TRBD1 matching 7 bases. The CDR3 sequence is 15 residues long. Looked up from germline, CDR1 is LNHDA and CDR2 is SQIVND (reference sequence). Losses at the gene ends were 3 bases for V and 3 bases for J; bases not matched to a gene: 7.

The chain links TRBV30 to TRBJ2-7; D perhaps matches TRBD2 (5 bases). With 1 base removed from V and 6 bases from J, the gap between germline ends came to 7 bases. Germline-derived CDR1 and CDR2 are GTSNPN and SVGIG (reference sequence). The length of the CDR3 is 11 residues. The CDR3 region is CAWSERAEQYF. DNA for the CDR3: TGTGCCTGGAGTGAGAGGGCCGAGCAGTACTTC.

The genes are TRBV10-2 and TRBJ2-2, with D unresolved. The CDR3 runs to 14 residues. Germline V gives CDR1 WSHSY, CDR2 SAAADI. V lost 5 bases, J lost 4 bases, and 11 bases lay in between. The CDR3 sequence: CASSQIVPTGELFF. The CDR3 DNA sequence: TGCGCCAGCAGTCAAATTGTTCCCACCGGGGAGCTGTTTTTT.

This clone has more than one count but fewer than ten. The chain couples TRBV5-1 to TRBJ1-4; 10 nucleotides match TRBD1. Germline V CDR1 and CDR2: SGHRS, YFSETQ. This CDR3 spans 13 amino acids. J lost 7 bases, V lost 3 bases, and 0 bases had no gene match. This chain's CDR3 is CASSWTGGEKLFF. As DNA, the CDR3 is TGCGCCAGCAGCTGGACAGGGGGTGAAAAACTGTTTTTT.

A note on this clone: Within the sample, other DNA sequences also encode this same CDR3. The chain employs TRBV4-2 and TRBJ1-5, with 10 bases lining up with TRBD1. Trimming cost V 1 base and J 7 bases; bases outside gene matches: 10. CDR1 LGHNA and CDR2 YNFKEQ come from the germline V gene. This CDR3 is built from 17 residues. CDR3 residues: CASSQVTGQGTSQPQHF. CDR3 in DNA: TGTGCCAGCAGCCAAGTTACGGGACAGGGGACCTCCCAGCCCCAGCATTTT.

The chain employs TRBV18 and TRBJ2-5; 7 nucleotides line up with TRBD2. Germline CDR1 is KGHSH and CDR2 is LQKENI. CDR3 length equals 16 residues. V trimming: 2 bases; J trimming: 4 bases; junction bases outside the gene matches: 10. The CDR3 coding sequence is TGTGCCAGCTCACCAAGTATGCCGGGGGGTCCAGAGACCCAGTACTTC. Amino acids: CASSPSMPGGPETQYF. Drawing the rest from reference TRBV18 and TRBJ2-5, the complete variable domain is NAGVMQNPRHLVRRRGQEARLRCSPMKGHSHVYWYRQLPEEGLKFMVYLQKENIIDESGMPKERFSAEFPKEGPSILRIQQVVRGDSAAYFCASSPSMPGGPETQYFGPGTRLLVL.

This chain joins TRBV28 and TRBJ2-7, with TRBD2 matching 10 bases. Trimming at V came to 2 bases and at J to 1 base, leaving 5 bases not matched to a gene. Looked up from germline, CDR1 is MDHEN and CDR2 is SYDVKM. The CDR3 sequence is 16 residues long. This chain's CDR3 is CASSLSGGAVSYEQYF. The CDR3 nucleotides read TGTGCCAGCAGTTTAAGCGGGGGGGCCGTATCCTACGAGCAGTACTTC.

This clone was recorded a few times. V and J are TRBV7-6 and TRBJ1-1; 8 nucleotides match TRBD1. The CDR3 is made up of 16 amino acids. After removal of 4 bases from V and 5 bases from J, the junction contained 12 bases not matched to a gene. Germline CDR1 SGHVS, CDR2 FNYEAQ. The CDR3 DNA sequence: TGTGCCAGCAGCTACACGGGGACAGGCCCGGGAACTGAAGCTTTCTTT. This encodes CASSYTGTGPGTEAFF.

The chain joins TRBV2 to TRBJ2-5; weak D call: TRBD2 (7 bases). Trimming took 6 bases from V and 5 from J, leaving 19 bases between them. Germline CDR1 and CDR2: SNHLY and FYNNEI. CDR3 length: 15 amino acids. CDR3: CASRGGAGAGETQYF. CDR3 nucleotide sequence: TGTGCCAGCAGGGGGGGGGCGGGGGCCGGGGAGACCCAGTACTTC. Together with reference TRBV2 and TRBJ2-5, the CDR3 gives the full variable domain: EPEVTQTPSHQVTQMGQEVILRCVPISNHLYFYWYRQILGQKVEFLVSFYNNEISEKSEIFDDQFSVERPDGSNFTLKIRSTKLEDSAMYFCASRGGAGAGETQYFGPGTRLLVL.